The 2 T cell receptor beta chains given below trace back to one sample, sequenced in a study of cytomegalovirus exposure and HLA in healthy donors (dated by TCRdb to 2015 to 2018). Library prep was done by the immunoSEQ multiplex PCR assay. The multiplex PCR relied on a mix of 60 forward primers for TCR Vbeta segments and 13 reverse primers for TCR Jbeta segments. The table comes from immuneACCESS by way of TCRdb, which keeps in-frame sequences with V and J called. Part of the clones is missing from these tables; in studies checked, under half for an unresolved V gene and the rest for unknown reasons. The sample table records some 98,000 clones; roughly 76% of these occur just once. The ten largest clones take up under 2.5% of the sample. Input material: PBMCs. The receptors here all came from a man aged 45-65 years in good health and CMV-seronegative.

The chain uses TRBV6-5 and TRBJ1-1; 11 bases align to TRBD1. CDR1 and CDR2 (germline): MNHEY, SVGAGI. V was pared by 0 bases and J by 4 bases, with 1 base of the junction left unmatched. This CDR3 is 15 amino acids long. The CDR3, as DNA: TGTGCCAGCAGTTACTCTGGGACAGGGGGCACTGAAGCTTTCTTT. Protein: CASSYSGTGGTEAFF.

This clone was seen once. The V call is TRBV2, the J call TRBJ1-2; 7 nucleotides align to TRBD1. CDR3 length: 15 amino acids. V was clipped by 0 bases and J by 2 bases; unmatched bases: 3. The germline CDR1 and CDR2 sequences are SNHLY and FYNNEI. The CDR3 DNA sequence: TGTGCCAGCAGTGAAGCTTCGACAGGGAACTATGGCTACACCTTC. It encodes CASSEASTGNYGYTF. The whole variable domain, remainder taken from reference TRBV2 and TRBJ1-2, is EPEVTQTPSHQVTQMGQEVILRCVPISNHLYFYWYRQILGQKVEFLVSFYNNEISEKSEIFDDQFSVERPDGSNFTLKIRSTKLEDSAMYFCASSEASTGNYGYTFGSGTRLTVV.